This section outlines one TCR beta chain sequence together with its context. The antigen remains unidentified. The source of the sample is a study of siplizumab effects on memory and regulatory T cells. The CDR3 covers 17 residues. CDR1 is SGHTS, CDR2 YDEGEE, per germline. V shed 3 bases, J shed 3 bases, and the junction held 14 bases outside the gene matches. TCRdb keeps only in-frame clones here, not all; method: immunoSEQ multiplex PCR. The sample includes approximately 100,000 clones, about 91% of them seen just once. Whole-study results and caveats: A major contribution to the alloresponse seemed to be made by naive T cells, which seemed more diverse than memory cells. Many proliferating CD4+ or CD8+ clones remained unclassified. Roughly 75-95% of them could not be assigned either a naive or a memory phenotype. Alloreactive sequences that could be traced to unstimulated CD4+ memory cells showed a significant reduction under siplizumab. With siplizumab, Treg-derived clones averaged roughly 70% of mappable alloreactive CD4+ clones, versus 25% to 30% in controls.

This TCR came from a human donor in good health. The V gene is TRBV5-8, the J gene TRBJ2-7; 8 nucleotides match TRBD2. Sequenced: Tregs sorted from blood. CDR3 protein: CASSSTHVAGQHYEQYF. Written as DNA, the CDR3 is TGTGCCAGCAGCTCAACCCATGTAGCGGGACAACACTACGAGCAGTACTTC.